This T cell receptor (beta chain) emerged from a study of beta chain features in type 1 diabetes. As every portion of the isolated RNA was reverse transcribed, the sequencing read expressed TCRB transcripts. Clones were sequenced by immunoSEQ multiplex PCR, and TCRdb holds only the in-frame ones, with some missing. Of about 900,000 clones listed, roughly a sixth were seen once; the top ten hold about 0.02%. Looked up from germline, CDR1 is MNHEY and CDR2 is SMNVEV (reference sequence). Between the trimmed V and J ends, which lost 8 bases and 0 bases, there was a span of 7 bases. CDR3 length: 13 residues.

The clonotype was recovered from a young woman in good health. The sequencing sample was made of naive CD4+ T cells from blood. The chain joins TRBV27 to TRBJ2-2; D is unclear. CDR3 protein: CASLNANTGELFF. Written as DNA, the CDR3 is TGTGCCAGCCTCAATGCGAACACCGGGGAGCTGTTTTTT.